Listed below are T cell receptor beta chains from one sample, sequenced in a study of PD-1 blockade in classical Hodgkin lymphoma. The data were produced by immunoSEQ multiplex PCR, yet TCRdb's version contains in-frame clones alone and is incomplete. The sample includes under 65,000 clones, 80% to 90% of them seen just once. The material was peripheral blood mononuclear cells (PBMCs), obtained at baseline. Receptor source: a human donor with classical Hodgkin lymphoma. CDR3s leave out the opening cysteine and the closing phenylalanine or tryptophan.

J: TRBJ2-7
V: TRBV7-9
CDR3: ASSLGTGPTYEQY

J: TRBJ1-2
V: TRBV7-2
CDR3: ASSLVGQEDRYGYT

J: TRBJ1-3
V: TRBV9
CDR3: ASSVEANTIY

J: TRBJ1-5
V: TRBV6-5
CDR3: ASSYFSSGQPQH

J: TRBJ1-6
V: TRBV6-1
CDR3: ASSEAGGQLDWSLH

J: TRBJ1-5
V: TRBV6-5
CDR3: ASSWSSNQPQH

J: TRBJ2-3
V: TRBV30
CDR3: AWSHRGGQY

J: TRBJ1-1
V: TRBV7-6
CDR3: ASSLGWNTEAF

J: TRBJ1-5
V: TRBV13
CDR3: ASSSGRGDQPQH

J: TRBJ1-1
V: TRBV5-1
CDR3: ASRLGNTEAF

J: TRBJ1-2
V: TRBV4-1
CDR3: ASSSNRGEGYT

J: TRBJ1-1
V: TRBV30
CDR3: AWRTGNTEAF

J: TRBJ2-5
V: TRBV7-9
CDR3: ASAQGGETQY

J: TRBJ1-6
V: TRBV5-6
CDR3: ASSLYDSPLH

J: TRBJ1-3
V: TRBV19
CDR3: ASSNRRGQSTTSSNTIY

J: TRBJ2-7
V: TRBV27
CDR3: ATQDRLWGEQY

J: TRBJ2-1
V: TRBV19
CDR3: ASSRGGGAPYNEQF

J: TRBJ2-5
V: TRBV6-5
CDR3: ASSSQGDAQETQY

J: TRBJ2-1
V: TRBV5-8
CDR3: ASSWWTNEQF

J: TRBJ1-5
V: TRBV6-5
CDR3: ASSLSGSQPQH

J: TRBJ1-1
V: TRBV29-1
CDR3: SAGGTGGNTEAF

J: TRBJ1-2
V: TRBV5-1
CDR3: ASSLDLRALYGYT

J: TRBJ2-5
V: TRBV6-6
CDR3: ASRLGQTPSETQY

J: TRBJ1-1
V: TRBV28
CDR3: ASTSGQNKAF

J: TRBJ1-1
V: TRBV5-1
CDR3: ASCGRGDTEAF

J: TRBJ2-1
V: TRBV2
CDR3: ARDSRSYNEQF

J: TRBJ2-1
V: TRBV6-1
CDR3: ASSVLVDYNEQF

J: TRBJ1-6
V: TRBV7-2
CDR3: ASSLAWSSPLH

J: TRBJ2-7
V: TRBV19
CDR3: ASSIDLSYEQY

J: TRBJ1-2
V: TRBV30
CDR3: AWSVPGFNYGYT

J: TRBJ1-1
V: TRBV7-9
CDR3: ASSSRDRVNTEAF

J: TRBJ1-1
V: TRBV19
CDR3: ASSSLQGITEAF

J: TRBJ2-1
V: TRBV11-2
CDR3: ASITVAGGSYNEQF

J: TRBJ1-6
V: TRBV5-8
CDR3: ASSRASGNSPLH

J: TRBJ1-4
V: TRBV19
CDR3: ASSIGGLSNEKLF

J: TRBJ1-6
V: TRBV7-8
CDR3: ASSPRQNNSPLH

J: TRBJ2-7
V: TRBV7-9
CDR3: ASSLWGAGGLSEQY

J: TRBJ1-5
V: TRBV7-8
CDR3: ASSSGVSQPQH

J: TRBJ1-5
V: TRBV7-9
CDR3: ASSLEGRGIRGNQPQH

J: TRBJ1-5
V: TRBV14
CDR3: ASRQRRGSGPQH

J: TRBJ2-2
V: TRBV28
CDR3: ASRPDRGGDYAAGELF

J: TRBJ2-5
V: TRBV2
CDR3: ASQGQGKETQY

J: TRBJ2-7
V: TRBV6-5
CDR3: ASSEYYEQY

J: TRBJ1-6
V: TRBV11-2
CDR3: ASSFQVYNSPLH

J: TRBJ2-7
V: TRBV6-4
CDR3: ASSRDADYEQY

J: TRBJ2-6
V: TRBV11-2
CDR3: ASRLPDVGYSGANVLT

J: TRBJ2-3
V: TRBV5-4
CDR3: ASSFQMGGTDTQY

J: TRBJ1-6
V: TRBV11-3
CDR3: ASSLEYGLNSPLH

J: TRBJ2-2
V: TRBV7-9
CDR3: ASSLPGELF

J: TRBJ2-3
V: TRBV4-1
CDR3: ASSQDRASGLGTDTQY

J: TRBJ1-1
V: TRBV5-4
CDR3: ASSLGGEAF

J: TRBJ2-1
V: TRBV29-1
CDR3: SVGRSGGAYNEQF

J: TRBJ2-7
V: TRBV14
CDR3: ASSLMQGMGYEQY